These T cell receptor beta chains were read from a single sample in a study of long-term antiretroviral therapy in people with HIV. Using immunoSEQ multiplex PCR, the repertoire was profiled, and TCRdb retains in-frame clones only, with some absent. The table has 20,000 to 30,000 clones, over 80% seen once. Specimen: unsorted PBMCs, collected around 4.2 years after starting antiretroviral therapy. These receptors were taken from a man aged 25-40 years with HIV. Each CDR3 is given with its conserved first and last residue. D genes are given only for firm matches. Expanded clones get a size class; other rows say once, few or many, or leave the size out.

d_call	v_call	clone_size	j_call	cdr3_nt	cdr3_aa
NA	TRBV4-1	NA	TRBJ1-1	TGCGCCAGCAGCAAAGAACCAACTGAAGCTTTCTTT	CASSKEPTEAFF
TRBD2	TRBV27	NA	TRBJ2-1	TGTGCCAGCAGTTTATCGGCGACTAGCGGGAGTAATGAGCAGTTCTTC	CASSLSATSGSNEQFF
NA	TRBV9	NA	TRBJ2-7	TGTGCCAGCAGCCCAGGGTCATTAGACGAGCAGTACTTC	CASSPGSLDEQYF
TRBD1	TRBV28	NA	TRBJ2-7	TGTGCCAGCAGTTTATGGCAGGGGGCCTACGAGCAGTACTTC	CASSLWQGAYEQYF
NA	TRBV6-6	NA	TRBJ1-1	TGTGCCAGCAGCCGCCGAGGGACGGTGAACACTGAAGCTTTCTTT	CASSRRGTVNTEAFF
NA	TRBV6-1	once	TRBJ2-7	TGTGCCCTAGGTAGGGGCAGGGGACAACTCGAGCAGTACTTC	CALGRGRGQLEQYF
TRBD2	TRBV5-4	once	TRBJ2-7	TGTGCCAGCAGCTTGATCCGTGCGGGGGATACCTACGAGCAGTACTTC	CASSLIRAGDTYEQYF
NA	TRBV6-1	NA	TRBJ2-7	TGTGCCAGCAGGCATATCTCGAGGGAGGAGCAGTACTTC	CASRHISREEQYF
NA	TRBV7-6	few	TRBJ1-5	TGTGCCAGCAGCTTAGATGTCGGGTTCAATCAGCCCCAGCATTTT	CASSLDVGFNQPQHF
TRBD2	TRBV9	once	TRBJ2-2	TGTGCCAGCAGCGTAGCTGCTATCGGGGGGGCAGTTAAGACCGGGGAGCTGTTTTTT	CASSVAAIGGAVKTGELFF
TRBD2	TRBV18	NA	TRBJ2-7	TGTGCCAGCTCACCAGAGGGGAGGGCCGAGCAGTACTTC	CASSPEGRAEQYF
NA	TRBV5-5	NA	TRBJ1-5	TGTGCCAGCAGCTTGGGCCCGGCGGGTCAGCCCCAGCATTTT	CASSLGPAGQPQHF
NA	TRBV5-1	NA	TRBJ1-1	TGCGCCAGCACCTTAATGGGGGGCTGGGGCGAAGTGGAAGCTTTCTTT	CASTLMGGWGEVEAFF
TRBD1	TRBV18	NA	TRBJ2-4	TGTGCCAGCTCACCTCGACATATAGGACAGGGGGCCAAAAACATTCAGTACTTC	CASSPRHIGQGAKNIQYF
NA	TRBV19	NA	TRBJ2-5	TGTGCCAGTAGTATTGGTCAGGCTCAAGAGACCCAGTACTTC	CASSIGQAQETQYF
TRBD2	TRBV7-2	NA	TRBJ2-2	TGTGCCAGCAGCTTAGGACTAGCGGGGAGCACCGGGGAGCTGTTTTTT	CASSLGLAGSTGELFF
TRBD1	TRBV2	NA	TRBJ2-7	TGTGCCAGCAGTACAAGGACAGGGGCCAACGAGCAGTACTTC	CASSTRTGANEQYF
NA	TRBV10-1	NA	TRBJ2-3	TGCGCCAGCAGTGAGTCGGGGCAGGGTTTAACAGATACGCAGTATTTT	CASSESGQGLTDTQYF
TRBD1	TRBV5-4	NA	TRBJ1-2	TGTGCCAGCAGCTCCGGGACAGGGCAGAATGGCTACACCTTC	CASSSGTGQNGYTF
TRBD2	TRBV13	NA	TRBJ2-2	TGTGCCAGCAGCTCCAGACTAGCGGGAGGTCGGGGCGGGGAGCTGTTTTTT	CASSSRLAGGRGGELFF
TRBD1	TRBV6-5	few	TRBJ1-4	TGTGCCAGCAGTTACTCAGGGGGCGGTAATGAAAAACTGTTTTTT	CASSYSGGGNEKLFF
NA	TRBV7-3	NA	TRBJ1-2	TGTGCCAGCAGCTTTTGGGGGGGTCATGGCTACACCTTC	CASSFWGGHGYTF
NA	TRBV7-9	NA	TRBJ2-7	TGTGCCTGCTCGACAGGTGCCTACGAGCAGTACTTC	CACSTGAYEQYF
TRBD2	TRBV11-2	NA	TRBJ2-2	TGTGCCAGCAGCTTAAGGGCGGGAGGATCTGCCGGGGAGCTGTTTTTT	CASSLRAGGSAGELFF